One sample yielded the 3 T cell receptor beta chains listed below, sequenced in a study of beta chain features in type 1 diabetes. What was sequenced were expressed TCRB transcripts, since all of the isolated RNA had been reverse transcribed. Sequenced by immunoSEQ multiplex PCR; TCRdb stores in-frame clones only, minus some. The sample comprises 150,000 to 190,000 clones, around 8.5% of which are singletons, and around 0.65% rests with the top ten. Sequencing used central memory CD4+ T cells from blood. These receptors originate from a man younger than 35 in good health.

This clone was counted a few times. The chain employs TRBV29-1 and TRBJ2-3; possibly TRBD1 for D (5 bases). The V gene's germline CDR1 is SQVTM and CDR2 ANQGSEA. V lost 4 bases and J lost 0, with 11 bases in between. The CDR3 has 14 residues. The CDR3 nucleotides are TGCAGCGTTGGGGTGCAGGGAAGCACAGATACGCAGTATTTT. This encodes CSVGVQGSTDTQYF.

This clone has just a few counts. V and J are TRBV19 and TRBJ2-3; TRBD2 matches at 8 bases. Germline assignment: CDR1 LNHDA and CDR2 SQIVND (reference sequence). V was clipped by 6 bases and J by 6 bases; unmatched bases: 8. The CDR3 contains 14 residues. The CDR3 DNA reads TGTGCCAGTAGACCGACTAGCGATAGGGATACGCAGTATTTT. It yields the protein CASRPTSDRDTQYF.

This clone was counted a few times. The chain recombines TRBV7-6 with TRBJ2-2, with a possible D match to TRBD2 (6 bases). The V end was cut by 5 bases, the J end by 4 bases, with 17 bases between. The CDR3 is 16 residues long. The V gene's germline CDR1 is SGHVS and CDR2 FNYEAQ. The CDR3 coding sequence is TGTGCCAGCAGCCCTGCGCCAGGGAGGCCCACCGGGGAGCTGTTTTTT. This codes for CASSPAPGRPTGELFF.